This is a list of T cell receptor beta chains from one sample in a study of OX40 agonist ivuxolimab in advanced cancers. Sequencing was performed with immunoSEQ multiplex PCR; in TCRdb, only in-frame clones are kept and a portion is missing. Of around 70,000 clones listed, about 87% are singletons. Source: CD4+ or CD8+ T cells sorted from blood, taken in a trial of the OX40 agonist ivuxolimab. Source of these receptors: an adult with an advanced solid tumor such as melanoma, head and neck, liver or kidney cancer. CDR3s include the opening cysteine and the closing phenylalanine or tryptophan. The D gene is left open where the match is weak. Clone size, where shown, is once, few, many, or a class for clones that have expanded.

j_call d_call v_call clone_size cdr3_aa cdr3_nt
TRBJ1-3 - TRBV5-4 - CASSHVYSGNTIYF TGTGCCAGCAGCCACGTTTACTCTGGAAACACCATATATTTT
TRBJ2-3 TRBD2 TRBV7-2 - CASSLAWWGGGAGTQYF TGTGCCAGCAGCTTAGCCTGGTGGGGCGGGGGGGCCGGTACGCAGTATTTT
TRBJ2-5 - TRBV6-1 - CASSDPPRETQYF TGTGCCAGCAGTGACCCACCCCGGGAGACCCAGTACTTC
TRBJ2-4 TRBD2 TRBV7-3 - CASSLVGGRMDIQYF TGTGCCAGCAGCTTAGTTGGCGGGAGAATGGACATTCAGTACTTC
TRBJ1-1 - TRBV11-3 - CASSLRMTNTEAFF TGTGCCAGCAGCTTAAGGATGACGAACACTGAAGCTTTCTTT
TRBJ2-7 TRBD2 TRBV7-9 - CASSPAAAGDHEQYF TGTGCCAGCAGCCCGGCGGCGGCGGGGGACCACGAGCAGTACTTC
TRBJ1-1 - TRBV6-6 - CASSDTDPVSTEAFF TGTGCCAGCAGTGACACGGACCCGGTAAGCACTGAAGCTTTCTTT
TRBJ1-1 - TRBV28 - CASSSGRNTEAFF TGTGCCAGCAGTTCAGGAAGGAACACTGAAGCTTTCTTT
TRBJ2-1 TRBD1 TRBV5-1 - CASKQGAASYNEQFF TGCGCCAGCAAACAGGGGGCGGCCTCCTACAATGAGCAGTTCTTC
TRBJ2-6 - TRBV7-2 once CASSPQVLMGANVLTF TGTGCCAGCAGCCCCCAGGTTCTGATGGGGGCCAACGTCCTGACTTTC
TRBJ2-7 - TRBV4-2 - CASSQDRFPGEQYF TGTGCCAGCAGCCAAGATCGGTTCCCTGGCGAGCAGTACTTC
TRBJ2-2 - TRBV11-3 - CASSLGFGRATGELFF TGTGCCAGCAGCTTAGGCTTTGGGCGAGCCACCGGGGAGCTGTTTTTT
TRBJ1-1 - TRBV7-2 - CASSLGRNTEAFF TGTGCCAGCAGCTTGGGCAGGAACACTGAAGCTTTCTTT
TRBJ1-1 - TRBV18 - CASSPTVSTEAFF TGTGCCAGCTCACCGACAGTAAGCACTGAAGCTTTCTTT
TRBJ1-2 - TRBV30 - CAWSISRRNYGYTF TGTGCCTGGAGTATTTCACGTAGGAACTATGGCTACACCTTC
TRBJ1-1 - TRBV19 - CASSIPPLNTEAFF TGTGCCAGTAGTATACCCCCTCTGAACACTGAAGCTTTCTTT
TRBJ2-5 - TRBV5-1 - CASRETQYF TGCGCCAGCAGGGAGACCCAGTACTTC
TRBJ2-6 - TRBV7-9 - CASSLGNTANVLTF TGTGCCAGCAGCTTGGGGAATACGGCCAACGTCCTGACTTTC
TRBJ2-7 - TRBV30 once CAWRRTQPGRAYF TGTGCCTGGCGTAGGACCCAACCGGGACGGGCATACTTC
TRBJ1-4 - TRBV9 - CASSSHATGANEKLFF TGTGCCAGCAGCTCCCACGCGACAGGTGCTAATGAAAAACTGTTTTTT
TRBJ1-2 - TRBV18 - CASSPSRQILYGYTF TGTGCCAGCTCACCCAGCCGACAGATTCTCTATGGCTACACCTTC
TRBJ2-5 - TRBV30 - CAWGGQGEETQYF TGTGCCTGGGGAGGCCAGGGTGAAGAGACCCAGTACTTC
TRBJ2-1 - TRBV18 once CASSPPSGNEQFF TGTGCCAGCTCACCACCTAGCGGCAATGAGCAGTTCTTC
TRBJ2-7 TRBD2 TRBV4-1 - CASSQTSGFTYEQYF TGCGCCAGCAGCCAGACTAGCGGCTTTACCTACGAGCAGTACTTC
TRBJ1-1 - TRBV5-1 - CASSLAQGLNTEAFF TGCGCCAGCAGCTTGGCGCAGGGCCTAAACACTGAAGCTTTCTTT
TRBJ2-2 - TRBV19 - CASSQRNREAGELFF TGTGCCAGTAGCCAACGGAACAGGGAGGCCGGGGAGCTGTTTTTT
TRBJ2-1 - TRBV2 once CASSPGGPAYNEQFF TGTGCCAGCAGCCCAGGGGGGCCGGCCTACAATGAGCAGTTCTTC
TRBJ2-5 - TRBV11-3 - CASSLNWAEYGQETQYF TGTGCCAGCAGCTTAAATTGGGCGGAGTATGGGCAAGAGACCCAGTACTTC
TRBJ1-2 - TRBV25-1 - CASSGPGGLSNYGYTF TGTGCCAGCAGTGGGCCAGGTGGACTATCTAACTATGGCTACACCTTC
TRBJ1-2 TRBD1 TRBV6-5 - CASSSATGSYGYTF TGTGCCAGCAGTTCGGCGACAGGGAGCTATGGCTACACCTTC
TRBJ1-4 - TRBV6-1 - CASSAPGDVIF TGTGCCAGCAGTGCACCCGGGGACGTCATTTTT
TRBJ1-1 - TRBV19 few CASSISGRGWTEAFF TGTGCCAGTAGTATATCTGGCAGGGGATGGACTGAAGCTTTCTTT
TRBJ2-2 - TRBV2 - CASSYGRELFF TGTGCCAGCAGTTATGGAAGGGAGCTGTTTTTT
TRBJ2-5 - TRBV5-1 - CASSLELAGSQETQYF TGCGCCAGCAGCTTGGAGTTGGCAGGCAGTCAAGAGACCCAGTACTTC
TRBJ2-7 - TRBV27 - CASSYAGSSYEQYF TGTGCCAGCAGTTACGCCGGAAGCTCCTACGAGCAGTACTTC
TRBJ2-1 TRBD2 TRBV13 - CASKAGGGYEQFF TGTGCCAGCAAAGCGGGAGGAGGGTATGAGCAGTTCTTC
TRBJ1-5 - TRBV6-5 - CASSDGNQPQHF TGTGCCAGCAGTGACGGGAATCAGCCCCAGCATTTT
TRBJ2-3 - TRBV7-2 - CASSLAFHSDTQYF TGTGCCAGCAGCTTAGCTTTCCATTCAGATACGCAGTATTTT
TRBJ2-2 - TRBV2 once CASSGLRRSNTGELFF TGTGCCAGCAGTGGCCTCAGGCGTTCGAACACCGGGGAGCTGTTTTTT
TRBJ2-2 TRBD1 TRBV5-1 few CASSRGRGQTNTGELFF TGCGCCAGCAGCAGGGGGCGCGGACAGACGAACACCGGGGAGCTGTTTTTT
TRBJ1-1 - TRBV10-3 - CATTLSTANTEAFF TGTGCCACAACCCTTTCGACAGCGAACACTGAAGCTTTCTTT
TRBJ2-7 TRBD1 TRBV7-2 - CASSWDRAFDEQYF TGTGCCAGCAGCTGGGACAGGGCATTCGACGAGCAGTACTTC
TRBJ1-2 - TRBV10-3 - CAISASINYGYTF TGTGCCATCAGTGCCAGTATTAACTATGGCTACACCTTC
TRBJ1-3 - TRBV6-5 - CASRRTGADTIYF TGTGCCAGCAGACGGACCGGAGCGGACACCATATATTTT
TRBJ1-5 - TRBV4-1 - CASSLASNQPQHF TGTGCCAGCAGCCTAGCTAGCAATCAGCCCCAGCATTTT
TRBJ1-1 - TRBV5-1 - CASSLSFELMNTEAFF TGCGCCAGCAGCTTGAGCTTTGAACTCATGAACACTGAAGCTTTCTTT
TRBJ2-5 - TRBV5-1 few CASSLVGHLEETQYF TGCGCCAGCAGCTTGGTTGGCCATCTCGAAGAGACCCAGTACTTC
TRBJ1-5 - TRBV2 - CASSPDSSNQPQHF TGTGCCAGCAGTCCCGATTCTAGCAATCAGCCCCAGCATTTT
TRBJ2-3 TRBD2 TRBV6-6 - CASSSNSGGLGDTQYF TGTGCCAGCAGTTCCAATAGCGGGGGCCTCGGGGATACGCAGTATTTT
TRBJ2-2 - TRBV14 - CASSQEWGTGELFF TGTGCCAGCAGCCAAGAGTGGGGGACCGGGGAGCTGTTTTTT
TRBJ2-4 TRBD1 TRBV7-9 - CASSLDRGQSIQYF TGTGCCAGCAGCTTAGACAGGGGGCAATCCATTCAGTACTTC
TRBJ2-3 - TRBV10-1 few CASSDKGEGWIGQSTDTQYF TGCGCCAGCAGTGACAAAGGGGAGGGCTGGATAGGACAGAGTACAGATACGCAGTATTTT